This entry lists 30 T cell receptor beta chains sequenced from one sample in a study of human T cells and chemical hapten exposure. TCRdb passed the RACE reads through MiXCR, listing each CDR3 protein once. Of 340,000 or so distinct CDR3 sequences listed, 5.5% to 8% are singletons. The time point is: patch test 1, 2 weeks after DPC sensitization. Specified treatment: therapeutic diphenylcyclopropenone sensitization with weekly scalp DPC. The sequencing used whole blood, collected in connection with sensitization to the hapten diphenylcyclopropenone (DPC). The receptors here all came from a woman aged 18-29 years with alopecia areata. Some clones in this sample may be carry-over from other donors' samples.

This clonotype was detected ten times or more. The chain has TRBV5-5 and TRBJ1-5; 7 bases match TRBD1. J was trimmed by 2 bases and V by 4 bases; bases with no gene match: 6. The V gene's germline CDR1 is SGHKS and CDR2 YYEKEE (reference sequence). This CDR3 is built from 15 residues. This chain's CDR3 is CASSQTGDRNQPQHF. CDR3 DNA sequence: TGTGCCAGCAGCCAAACAGGGGATCGCAATCAGCCCCAGCATTTT.

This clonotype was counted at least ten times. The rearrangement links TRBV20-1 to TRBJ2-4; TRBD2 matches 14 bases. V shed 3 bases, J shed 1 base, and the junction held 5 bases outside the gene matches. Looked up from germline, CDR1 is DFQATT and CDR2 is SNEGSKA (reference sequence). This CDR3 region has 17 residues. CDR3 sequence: CSASRLAGGPAKNIQYF. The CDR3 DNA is TGCAGTGCTAGCCGACTAGCGGGGGGGCCGGCCAAAAACATTCAGTACTTC.

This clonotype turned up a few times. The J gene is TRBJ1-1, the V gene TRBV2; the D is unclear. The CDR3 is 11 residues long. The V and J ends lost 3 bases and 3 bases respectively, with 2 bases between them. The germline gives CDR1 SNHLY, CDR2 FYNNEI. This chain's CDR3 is CASSEDTEAFF. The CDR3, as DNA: TGTGCCAGCAGTGAGGACACTGAAGCTTTCTTT.

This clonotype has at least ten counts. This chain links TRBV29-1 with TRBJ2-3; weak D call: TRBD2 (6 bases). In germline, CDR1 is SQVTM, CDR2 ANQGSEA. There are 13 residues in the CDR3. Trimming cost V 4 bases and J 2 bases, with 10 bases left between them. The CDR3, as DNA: TGCAGCGTTGGCGGGACTTACACAGATACGCAGTATTTT. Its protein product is CSVGGTYTDTQYF.

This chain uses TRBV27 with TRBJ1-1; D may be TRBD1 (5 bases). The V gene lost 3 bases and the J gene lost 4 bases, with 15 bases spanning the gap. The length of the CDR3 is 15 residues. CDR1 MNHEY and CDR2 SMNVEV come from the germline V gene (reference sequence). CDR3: CASSLNVYGGTEAFF. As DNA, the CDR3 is TGTGCCAGCAGTTTGAACGTCTATGGGGGCACTGAAGCTTTCTTT.

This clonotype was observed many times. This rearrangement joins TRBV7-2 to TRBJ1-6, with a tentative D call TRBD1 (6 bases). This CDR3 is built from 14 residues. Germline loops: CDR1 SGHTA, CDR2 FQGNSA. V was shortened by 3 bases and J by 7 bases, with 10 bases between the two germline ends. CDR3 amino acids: CASSLIGTNSPLHF. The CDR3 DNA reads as TGTGCCAGCAGCTTGATCGGGACAAATTCACCCCTCCACTTT.

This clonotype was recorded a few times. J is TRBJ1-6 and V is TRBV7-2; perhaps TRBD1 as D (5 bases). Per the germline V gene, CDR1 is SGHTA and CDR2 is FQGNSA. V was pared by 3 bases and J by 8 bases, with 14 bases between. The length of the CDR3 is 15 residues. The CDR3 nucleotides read TGTGCCAGCAGCTTCACAGGCTTGGTAGATTCACCCCTCCACTTT. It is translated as CASSFTGLVDSPLHF.

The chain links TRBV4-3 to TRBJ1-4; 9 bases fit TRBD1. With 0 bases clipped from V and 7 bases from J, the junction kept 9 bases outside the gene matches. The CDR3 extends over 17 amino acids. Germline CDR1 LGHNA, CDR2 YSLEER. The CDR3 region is CASSQDRTGGTGEKLFF. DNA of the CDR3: TGCGCCAGCAGCCAAGACCGCACAGGGGGCACCGGTGAAAAACTGTTTTTT.

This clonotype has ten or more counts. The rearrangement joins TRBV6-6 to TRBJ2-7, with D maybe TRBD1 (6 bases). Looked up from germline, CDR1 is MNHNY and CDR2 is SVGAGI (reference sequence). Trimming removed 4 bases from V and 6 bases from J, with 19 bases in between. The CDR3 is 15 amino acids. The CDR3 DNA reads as TGTGCCAGCAGTTCCACCGGGACAATAACCGCCGAGCAGTACTTC. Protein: CASSSTGTITAEQYF.

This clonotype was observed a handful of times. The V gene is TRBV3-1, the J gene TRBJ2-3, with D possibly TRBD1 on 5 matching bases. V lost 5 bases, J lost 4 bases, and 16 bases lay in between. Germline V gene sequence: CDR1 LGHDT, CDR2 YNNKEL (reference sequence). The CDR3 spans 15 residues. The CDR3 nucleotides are TGTGCCAGCAGCTCGACAGTAATCCGGGCAGATACGCAGTATTTT. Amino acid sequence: CASSSTVIRADTQYF.

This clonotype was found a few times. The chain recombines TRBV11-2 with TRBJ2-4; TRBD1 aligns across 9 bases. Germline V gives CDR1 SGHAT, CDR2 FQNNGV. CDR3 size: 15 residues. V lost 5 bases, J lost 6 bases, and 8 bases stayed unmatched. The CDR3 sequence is CASSPTTGGLNIQYF. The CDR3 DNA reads TGTGCCAGCAGCCCCACGACAGGGGGACTAAACATTCAGTACTTC. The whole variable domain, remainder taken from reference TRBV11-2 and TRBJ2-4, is EAGVAQSPRYKIIEKRQSVAFWCNPISGHATLYWYQQILGQGPKLLIQFQNNGVVDDSQLPKDRFSAERLKGVDSTLKIQPAKLEDSAVYLCASSPTTGGLNIQYFGAGTRLSVL.

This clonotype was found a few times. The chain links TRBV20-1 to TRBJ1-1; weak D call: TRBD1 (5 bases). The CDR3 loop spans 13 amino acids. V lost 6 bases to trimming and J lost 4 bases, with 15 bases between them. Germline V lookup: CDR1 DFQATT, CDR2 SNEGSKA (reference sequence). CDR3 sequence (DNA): TGCAGTGCCCCGGGACGCGGGGGCACTGAAGCTTTCTTT. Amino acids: CSAPGRGGTEAFF.

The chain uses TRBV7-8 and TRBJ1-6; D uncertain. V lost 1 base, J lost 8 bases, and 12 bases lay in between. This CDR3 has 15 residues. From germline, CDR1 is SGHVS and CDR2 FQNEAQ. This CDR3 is CASSLDVLMDSPLHF. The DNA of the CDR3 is TGTGCCAGCAGCTTAGACGTGCTTATGGATTCACCCCTCCACTTT.

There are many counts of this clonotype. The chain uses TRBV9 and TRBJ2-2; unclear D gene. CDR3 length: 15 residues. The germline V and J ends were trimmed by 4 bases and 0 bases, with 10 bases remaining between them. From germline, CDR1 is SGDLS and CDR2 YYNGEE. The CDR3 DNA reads TGTGCCAGCAGCCCGCCGACGGCGAACACCGGGGAGCTGTTTTTT. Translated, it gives CASSPPTANTGELFF.

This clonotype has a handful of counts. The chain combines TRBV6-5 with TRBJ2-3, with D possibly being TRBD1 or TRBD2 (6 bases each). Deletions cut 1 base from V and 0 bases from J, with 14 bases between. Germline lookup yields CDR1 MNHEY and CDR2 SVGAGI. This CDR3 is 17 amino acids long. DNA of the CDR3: TGTGCCAGCAGTTACTTGAGGGGGGCCGTGAGCACAGATACGCAGTATTTT. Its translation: CASSYLRGAVSTDTQYF.

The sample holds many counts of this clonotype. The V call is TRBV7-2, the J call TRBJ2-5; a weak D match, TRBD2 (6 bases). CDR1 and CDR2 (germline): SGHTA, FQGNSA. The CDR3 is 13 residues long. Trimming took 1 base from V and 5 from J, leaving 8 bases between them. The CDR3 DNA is TGTGCCAGCAGCTTAGAGACTAGTGAGACCCAGTACTTC. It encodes CASSLETSETQYF. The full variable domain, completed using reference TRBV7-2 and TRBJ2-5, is GAGVSQSPSNKVTEKGKDVELRCDPISGHTALYWYRQSLGQGLEFLIYFQGNSAPDKSGLPSDRFSAERTGGSVSTLTIQRTQQEDSAVYLCASSLETSETQYFGPGTRLLVL.

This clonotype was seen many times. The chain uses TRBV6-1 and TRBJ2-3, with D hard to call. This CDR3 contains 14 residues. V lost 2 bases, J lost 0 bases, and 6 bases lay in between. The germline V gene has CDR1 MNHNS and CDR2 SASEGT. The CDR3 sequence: CASSEPASTDTQYF. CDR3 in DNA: TGTGCCAGCAGTGAACCCGCCAGCACAGATACGCAGTATTTT.

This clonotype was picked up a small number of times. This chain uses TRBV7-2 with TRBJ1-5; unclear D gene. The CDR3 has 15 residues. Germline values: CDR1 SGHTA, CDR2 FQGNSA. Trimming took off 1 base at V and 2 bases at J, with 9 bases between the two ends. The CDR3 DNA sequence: TGTGCCAGCAGCTTAGGTGGTCTGCGCAATCAGCCCCAGCATTTT. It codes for CASSLGGLRNQPQHF.

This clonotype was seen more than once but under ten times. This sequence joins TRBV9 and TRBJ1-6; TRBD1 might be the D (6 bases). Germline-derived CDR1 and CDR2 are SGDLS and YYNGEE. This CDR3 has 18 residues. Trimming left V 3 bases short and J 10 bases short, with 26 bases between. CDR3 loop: CASSGGPGEDSFGSPLHF. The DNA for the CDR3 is TGTGCCAGCAGCGGAGGGCCTGGGGAGGACAGTTTCGGGTCACCCCTCCACTTT.

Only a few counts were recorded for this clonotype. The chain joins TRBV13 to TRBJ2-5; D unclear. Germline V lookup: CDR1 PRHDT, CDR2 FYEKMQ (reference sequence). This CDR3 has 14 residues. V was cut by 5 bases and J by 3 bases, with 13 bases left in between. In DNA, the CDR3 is TGTGCCAGCAGCCCGGACCGGGTTAAAGAGACCCAGTACTTC. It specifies CASSPDRVKETQYF.

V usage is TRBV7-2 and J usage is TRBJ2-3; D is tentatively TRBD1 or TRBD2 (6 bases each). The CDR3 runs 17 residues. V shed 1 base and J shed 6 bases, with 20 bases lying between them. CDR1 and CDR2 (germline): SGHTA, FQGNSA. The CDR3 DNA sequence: TGTGCCAGCAGCTTAGTCGTCCGGGGGCCCCGTGAGGATACGCAGTATTTT. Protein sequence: CASSLVVRGPREDTQYF.

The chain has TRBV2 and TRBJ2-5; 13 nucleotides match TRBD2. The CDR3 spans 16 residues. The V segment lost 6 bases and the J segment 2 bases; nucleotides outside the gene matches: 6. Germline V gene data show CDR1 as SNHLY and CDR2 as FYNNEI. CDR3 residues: CASRAGTSGAQETQYF. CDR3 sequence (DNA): TGTGCCAGCAGGGCTGGGACTAGCGGGGCGCAAGAGACCCAGTACTTC. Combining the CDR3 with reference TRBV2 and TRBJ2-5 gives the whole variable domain EPEVTQTPSHQVTQMGQEVILRCVPISNHLYFYWYRQILGQKVEFLVSFYNNEISEKSEIFDDQFSVERPDGSNFTLKIRSTKLEDSAMYFCASRAGTSGAQETQYFGPGTRLLVL.

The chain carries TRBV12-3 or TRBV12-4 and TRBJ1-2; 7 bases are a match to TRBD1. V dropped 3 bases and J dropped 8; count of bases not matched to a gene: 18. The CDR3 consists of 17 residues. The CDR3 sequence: CASSLRTGDIFNKGYTF. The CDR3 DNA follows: TGTGCCAGCAGTTTGAGAACAGGGGACATATTTAATAAGGGCTACACCTTC.

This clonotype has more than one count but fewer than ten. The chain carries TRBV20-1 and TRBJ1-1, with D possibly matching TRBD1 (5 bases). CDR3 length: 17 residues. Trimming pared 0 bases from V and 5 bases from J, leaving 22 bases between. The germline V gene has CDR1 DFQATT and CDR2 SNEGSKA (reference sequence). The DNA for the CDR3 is TGCAGTGCTAGAGATCGGGGGATCCCCCTACGTGGAACTGAAGCTTTCTTT. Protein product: CSARDRGIPLRGTEAFF.

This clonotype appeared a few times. The chain's CDR3 is CSGGGQRSYEQYF. CDR3 DNA sequence: TGCAGTGGTGGGGGACAGCGCTCCTACGAGCAGTACTTC. The gene calls are TRBV20-1 and TRBJ2-7; 7 bases are shared with TRBD1. CDR1 and CDR2 from the germline V gene are DFQATT and SNEGSKA (reference sequence). Germline trimming cut 7 bases from V and 0 bases from J; bases unmatched to any gene: 6. This CDR3 is 13 amino acids long.

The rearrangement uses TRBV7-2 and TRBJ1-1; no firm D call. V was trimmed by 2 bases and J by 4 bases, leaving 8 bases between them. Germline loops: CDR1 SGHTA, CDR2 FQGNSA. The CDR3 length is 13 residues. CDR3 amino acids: CASSLYFSTEAFF. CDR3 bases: TGTGCCAGCAGCTTATATTTTTCCACTGAAGCTTTCTTT.

The CDR3 reads CASSQALAGGRYNEQFF. The CDR3 coding sequence is TGCGCCAGCAGCCAAGCCTTAGCGGGGGGGAGATACAATGAGCAGTTCTTC. The V and J genes are TRBV4-3 and TRBJ2-1, with 11 bases that match TRBD2. Losses at the gene ends were 1 base for V and 4 bases for J; bases not matched to a gene: 6. From germline, CDR1 is LGHNA and CDR2 YSLEER. This CDR3 has 17 residues.

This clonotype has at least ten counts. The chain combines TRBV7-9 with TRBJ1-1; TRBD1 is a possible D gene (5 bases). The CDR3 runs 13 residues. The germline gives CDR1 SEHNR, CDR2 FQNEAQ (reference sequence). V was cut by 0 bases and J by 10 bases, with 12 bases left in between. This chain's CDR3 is CASSLAPGIGAFF. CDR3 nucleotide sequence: TGTGCCAGCAGCTTAGCGCCAGGGATTGGAGCTTTCTTT.

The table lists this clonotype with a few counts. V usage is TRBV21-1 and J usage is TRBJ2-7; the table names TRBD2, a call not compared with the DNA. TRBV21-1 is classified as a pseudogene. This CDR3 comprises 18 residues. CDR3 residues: CASSKEWASGGTSYEQYF. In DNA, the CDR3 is TGTGCCAGCAGCAAAGAATGGGCTAGCGGGGGGACCTCCTACGAGCAGTACTTC.

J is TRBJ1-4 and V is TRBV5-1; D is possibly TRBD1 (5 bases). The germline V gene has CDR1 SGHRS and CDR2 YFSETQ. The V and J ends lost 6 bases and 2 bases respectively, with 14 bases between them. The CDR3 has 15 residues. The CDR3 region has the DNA TGCGCCAGCACCCTGTCGGGGGAGACTAATGAAAAACTGTTTTTT. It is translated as CASTLSGETNEKLFF.